The sequence of this T cell receptor beta chain was determined in a study of cytomegalovirus exposure and HLA in healthy donors. Study results and caveats: Across donors, most TCRs were seen rarely, yet some public ones were widespread.

This clone was detected a few times. No antigen is known for it. The PCR employed 60 Vbeta primers together with 13 Jbeta primers. Generated by immunoSEQ multiplex PCR, the TCRdb table keeps only in-frame clones and is missing some. The profile shows 130,000 to 150,000 clones, over 75% of them singletons. The germline gives CDR1 SGHNT, CDR2 YYREEE (reference sequence). The CDR3 consists of 14 residues. V was pared by 5 bases and J by 2 bases, with 13 bases between. V is TRBV5-4 and J is TRBJ1-1; D possibly corresponds to TRBD1 (5 bases). This sequence originates from a man aged 25-45 years in good health and CMV-seropositive. Material for sequencing was PBMCs. The CDR3 reads CASREEGLNTEAFF. The DNA of the CDR3 is TGTGCCAGCAGGGAGGAGGGGCTAAACACTGAAGCTTTCTTT.